Each of the 23 T cell receptor beta chains below was sequenced from the same sample in a study of blood T cell repertoires in COVID-19. Assay: immunoSEQ multiplex PCR; the TCRdb copy retains only in-frame clones and omits some. The top ten hold more than 6.5% of the sample, which has 40,000 to 45,000 clones, approximately 90% seen once. The sample comprised peripheral blood. These receptors were collected from a man in his sixties with active COVID-19.

The gene calls are TRBV7-9 and TRBJ2-1; 9 nucleotides agree with TRBD2. The CDR3 runs 14 residues. CDR1 and CDR2 from the germline V gene are SEHNR and FQNEAQ (reference sequence). V was pared by 5 bases and J by 8 bases, with 7 bases of the junction left unmatched. The chain's CDR3 is CASSPGTSSDEQFF. CDR3 nucleotides: TGTGCCAGCAGCCCTGGGACTAGCAGCGATGAGCAGTTCTTC. Full variable domain (outside the CDR3, taken from reference TRBV7-9 and TRBJ2-1): DTGVSQNPRHKITKRGQNVTFRCDPISEHNRLYWYRQTLGQGPEFLTYFQNEAQLEKSRLLSDRFSAERPKGSFSTLEIQRTEQGDSAMYLCASSPGTSSDEQFFGPGTRLTVL.

The V call is TRBV28, the J call TRBJ1-6; no clear D gene. CDR1 MDHEN and CDR2 SYDVKM come from the germline V gene. The CDR3 length is 13 residues. Trimming took off 4 bases at V and 6 bases at J, with 7 bases between the two ends. DNA of the CDR3: TGTGCCAGCAGTTGGGCACTTAATTCACCCCTCCACTTT. It codes for CASSWALNSPLHF.

The gene calls are TRBV6-1 and TRBJ1-2, with TRBD1 matching 8 bases. The CDR3 loop spans 15 amino acids. With V trimmed by 1 base and J by 7 bases, 8 bases remained unmatched. Germline CDR1 is MNHNS and CDR2 is SASEGT. CDR3 sequence (DNA): TGTGCCAGCAGTGAAGGGAGGACAGGGCCTTCTGGCTACACCTTC. Translating it yields CASSEGRTGPSGYTF.

This sequence joins TRBV7-2 and TRBJ2-4, with TRBD1 matching over 7 bases. This CDR3 comprises 14 residues. Germline CDR1 and CDR2: SGHTA and FQGNSA. J lost 3 bases, V lost 5 bases, and 4 bases had no gene match. CDR3: CASSQGTDKNIQYF. The CDR3 DNA reads as TGTGCCAGCAGCCAAGGGACAGACAAAAACATTCAGTACTTC.

In its sample, this clone was seen once. CDR3 sequence: CASSRQGAPPGETQYF. CDR3 coding DNA: TGTGCCAGCTCAAGACAGGGGGCGCCCCCGGGGGAGACCCAGTACTTC. This chain connects TRBV18 to TRBJ2-5; 10 positions agree with TRBD1. There are 16 residues in the CDR3. The V gene end was trimmed by 5 bases and the J gene end by 5 bases; junction bases not matched to a gene: 11. Germline V gene data show CDR1 as KGHSH and CDR2 as LQKENI. Full variable domain (outside the CDR3, taken from reference TRBV18 and TRBJ2-5): NAGVMQNPRHLVRRRGQEARLRCSPMKGHSHVYWYRQLPEEGLKFMVYLQKENIIDESGMPKERFSAEFPKEGPSILRIQQVVRGDSAAYFCASSRQGAPPGETQYFGPGTRLLVL.

CDR3 protein: CASSQEGRRRDNSPLHF. The CDR3 bases are TGTGCCAGCAGCCAAGAAGGGAGACGGCGGGATAATTCACCCCTCCACTTT. The rearrangement joins TRBV4-2 to TRBJ1-6; unclear D gene. The germline V gene encodes CDR1 LGHNA and CDR2 YNFKEQ. Trimming removed 0 bases from V and 5 bases from J, with 14 bases in between. The length of the CDR3 is 17 residues.

This clone was counted only a few times. The rearrangement uses TRBV9 and TRBJ1-2, with D unclear. In germline, CDR1 is SGDLS, CDR2 YYNGEE. V was pared by 0 bases and J by 4 bases, with 10 bases between. This CDR3 has 14 residues. The CDR3 DNA is TGTGCCAGCAGCGTAGTCGCGGGCAGCTATGGCTACACCTTC. Protein sequence: CASSVVAGSYGYTF.

This clone showed up just a few times. CDR3 in amino acids: CASSFITLADTDTQYF. The CDR3 DNA follows: TGTGCCAGCAGCTTTATTACGCTAGCGGACACAGATACGCAGTATTTT. The genes are TRBV7-9 and TRBJ2-3, with 7 bases lining up with TRBD2. The CDR3 is 16 amino acids. Germline-derived CDR1 and CDR2 are SEHNR and FQNEAQ (reference sequence). With V trimmed by 3 bases and J by 2 bases, 8 bases remained unmatched.

The chain links TRBV28 to TRBJ2-7, with 7 bases identical to TRBD2. The CDR3 sequence is 15 residues long. V lost 5 bases, J lost 6 bases, and 13 bases stayed unmatched. Germline-derived CDR1 and CDR2 are MDHEN and SYDVKM. In nucleotides, the CDR3 is TGTGCCAGCAGTACCCCCGGGACTATAGGTCGCGAGCAGTACTTC. This translates into CASSTPGTIGREQYF. The entire variable domain, with the rest obtained from reference TRBV28 and TRBJ2-7, is as follows: DVKVTQSSRYLVKRTGEKVFLECVQDMDHENMFWYRQDPGLGLRLIYFSYDVKMKEKGDIPEGYSVSREKKERFSLILESASTNQTSMYLCASSTPGTIGREQYFGPGTRLTVT.

This chain joins TRBV27 and TRBJ1-1; 9 bases agree with TRBD1. Germline CDR1 is MNHEY and CDR2 is SMNVEV (reference sequence). This CDR3 has 14 amino acids. With 5 bases clipped from V and 0 bases from J, the junction kept 1 base outside the gene matches. The CDR3 sequence is CASSGDRVNTEAFF. The CDR3 DNA reads TGTGCCAGCAGTGGGGACAGGGTGAACACTGAAGCTTTCTTT.

J is TRBJ2-1 and V is TRBV11-2; D uncertain. Germline loops: CDR1 SGHAT, CDR2 FQNNGV. The CDR3 length is 15 residues. The germline V and J ends were trimmed by 1 base and 5 bases, with 12 bases remaining between them. The CDR3 DNA follows: TGTGCCAGCAGCTTAGGGGCAGTCTTGGACAATGAGCAGTTCTTC. It is translated as CASSLGAVLDNEQFF.

The chain is built from TRBV10-3 and TRBJ2-2; 10 positions match TRBD1. The CDR3 runs 15 residues. Per the germline V gene, CDR1 is ENHRY and CDR2 is SYGVKD. Unmatched junction bases numbered 9, after V lost 10 bases and J lost 4 bases. The CDR3 DNA sequence: TGTGCCACCGTCGACAGGGGGCTAGGCACCGGGGAGCTGTTTTTT. Translation: CATVDRGLGTGELFF.

The rearrangement joins TRBV6-4 to TRBJ2-2, with 7 bases matching TRBD2. The CDR3 runs to 16 residues. The J segment lost 0 bases and the V segment lost 5 bases, leaving 6 bases of the junction unmatched. Germline CDR1 reads MRHNA; CDR2 reads SNTAGT. Written as DNA, the CDR3 is TGTGCCAGCAGTCAAAAAAGCGGGACGAACACCGGGGAGCTGTTTTTT. Translation gives CASSQKSGTNTGELFF.

This chain links TRBV5-1 with TRBJ2-5; tentative D call: TRBD2 (6 bases). CDR1 is SGHRS and CDR2 is YFSETQ in the germline V gene. Trimming removed 4 bases from V and 6 bases from J, with 16 bases in between. This CDR3 is 14 amino acids long. CDR3 sequence reads: CASSLDLGGKTQYF. CDR3 bases: TGCGCCAGCAGCCTTGACTTAGGAGGGAAGACCCAGTACTTC.

V and J are TRBV7-2 and TRBJ2-2; a weak D match, TRBD2 (6 bases). CDR1 SGHTA and CDR2 FQGNSA come from the germline V gene. V lost 3 bases and J 3 bases, leaving 8 bases between the germline ends. The CDR3 has 14 amino acids. CDR3 coding DNA: TGTGCCAGCAGCTTGGGACTCTACACCGGGGAGCTGTTTTTT. This sequence encodes CASSLGLYTGELFF.

The chain is built from TRBV6-5 and TRBJ2-7; 8 nucleotides agree with TRBD2. CDR3 length: 14 residues. CDR1 and CDR2 from the germline V gene are MNHEY and SVGAGI. The junction had 8 bases not matched to a gene; V was cut back by 7 bases and J by 3 bases. In nucleotides, the CDR3 is TGTGCCAGCAAGGAGCGGGGGCAAAGCTACGAGCAGTACTTC. As protein: CASKERGQSYEQYF.

The chain is built from TRBV9 and TRBJ2-1; TRBD2 aligns across 13 bases. V lost 4 bases and J lost 7; bases outside the gene matches: 14. CDR1 SGDLS and CDR2 YYNGEE come from the germline V gene. The CDR3 is made up of 18 amino acids. The CDR3 DNA follows: TGTGCCAGCAGCATTGGAGGGACTAGCGGGACTCGACGAAATGAGCAGTTCTTC. This codes for CASSIGGTSGTRRNEQFF.

The chain joins TRBV5-1 to TRBJ2-7; D is possibly TRBD2 (5 bases). V was pared by 4 bases and J by 2 bases, with 16 bases between. CDR3 length equals 15 residues. Germline V gene lookup returns CDR1 SGHRS and CDR2 YFSETQ. The chain's CDR3 is CASSPVQPEAYEQYF. The CDR3 nucleotides are TGCGCCAGCAGCCCGGTCCAGCCGGAGGCCTACGAGCAGTACTTC.

This clone was detected only once. The V call is TRBV5-4, the J call TRBJ1-1, with 7 bases matching TRBD1. The V segment lost 4 bases and the J segment 6 bases; nucleotides outside the gene matches: 12. Per germline, CDR1 SGHNT and CDR2 YYREEE (reference sequence). This CDR3 spans 15 amino acids. CDR3 sequence: CASSPPTGWGSEAFF. The CDR3 bases are TGTGCCAGCAGCCCTCCGACAGGGTGGGGTTCTGAAGCTTTCTTT.

J is TRBJ1-1 and V is TRBV5-4; tentatively, D is TRBD1 (6 bases). The CDR3 contains 14 residues. The germline V gene has CDR1 SGHNT and CDR2 YYREEE (reference sequence). V was pared by 3 bases and J by 3 bases, with 12 bases between. This CDR3 reads CASSSYQGYTEAFF. The CDR3 DNA follows: TGTGCCAGCAGCTCCTATCAGGGGTACACTGAAGCTTTCTTT.

The genes are TRBV28 and TRBJ2-7; 7 bases line up with TRBD1. CDR1 MDHEN and CDR2 SYDVKM come from the germline V gene. There are 13 residues in the CDR3. Unmatched junction bases numbered 3, after V lost 3 bases and J lost 4 bases. The CDR3 DNA follows: TGTGCCAGCAGTTTGGGACAGCATTACGAGCAGTACTTC. As protein: CASSLGQHYEQYF. Complete variable domain (other parts from reference TRBV28 and TRBJ2-7): DVKVTQSSRYLVKRTGEKVFLECVQDMDHENMFWYRQDPGLGLRLIYFSYDVKMKEKGDIPEGYSVSREKKERFSLILESASTNQTSMYLCASSLGQHYEQYFGPGTRLTVT.

The chain employs TRBV4-1 and TRBJ1-3, with D maybe TRBD1 (5 bases). The CDR3 is 16 amino acids. The V end lost 6 bases, the J end lost 0 bases, and 15 bases lay between the germline ends. The germline V gene encodes CDR1 MGHRA and CDR2 YSYEKL. The chain's CDR3 is CASSPPGGGSGNTIYF. CDR3 DNA: TGCGCCAGCAGTCCCCCTGGGGGGGGCTCTGGAAACACCATATATTTT.

The chain joins TRBV19 to TRBJ2-1; TRBD2 aligns across 13 bases. CDR1 LNHDA and CDR2 SQIVND come from the germline V gene (reference sequence). The trim removed 6 bases at V and 2 bases at J, leaving 7 bases unmatched. There are 17 residues in the CDR3. This CDR3 is CASRSPGLAGAYNEQFF. The CDR3 nucleotides read TGTGCCAGTAGATCCCCCGGACTAGCGGGGGCCTACAATGAGCAGTTCTTC. Supplemented by reference TRBV19 and TRBJ2-1, the full variable domain reads DGGITQSPKYLFRKEGQNVTLSCEQNLNHDAMYWYRQDPGQGLRLIYYSQIVNDFQKGDIAEGYSVSREKKESFPLTVTSAQKNPTAFYLCASRSPGLAGAYNEQFFGPGTRLTVL.